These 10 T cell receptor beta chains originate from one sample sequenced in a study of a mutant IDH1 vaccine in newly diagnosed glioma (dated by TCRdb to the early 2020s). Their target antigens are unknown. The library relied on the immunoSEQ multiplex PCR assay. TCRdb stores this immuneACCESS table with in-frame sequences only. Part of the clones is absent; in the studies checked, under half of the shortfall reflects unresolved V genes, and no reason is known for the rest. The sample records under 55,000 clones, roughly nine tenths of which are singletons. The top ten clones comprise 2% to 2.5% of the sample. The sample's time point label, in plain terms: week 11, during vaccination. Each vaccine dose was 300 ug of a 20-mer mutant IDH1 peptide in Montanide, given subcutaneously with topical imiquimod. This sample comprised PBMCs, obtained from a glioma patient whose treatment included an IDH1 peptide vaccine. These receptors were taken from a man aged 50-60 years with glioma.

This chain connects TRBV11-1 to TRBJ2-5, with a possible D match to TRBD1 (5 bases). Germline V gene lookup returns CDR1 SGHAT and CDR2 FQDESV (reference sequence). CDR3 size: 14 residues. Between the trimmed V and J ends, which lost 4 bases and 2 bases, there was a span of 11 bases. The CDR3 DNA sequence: TGTGCCAGCAGCTCCGACAGAGAACAAGAGACCCAGTACTTC. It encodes CASSSDREQETQYF.

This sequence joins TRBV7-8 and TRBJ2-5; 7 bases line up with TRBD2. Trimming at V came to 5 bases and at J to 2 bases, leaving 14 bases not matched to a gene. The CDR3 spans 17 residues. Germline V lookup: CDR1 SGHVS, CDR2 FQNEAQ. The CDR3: CASSLRVGLAAQETQYF. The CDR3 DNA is TGTGCCAGCAGCCTAAGGGTGGGTCTAGCGGCACAAGAGACCCAGTACTTC.

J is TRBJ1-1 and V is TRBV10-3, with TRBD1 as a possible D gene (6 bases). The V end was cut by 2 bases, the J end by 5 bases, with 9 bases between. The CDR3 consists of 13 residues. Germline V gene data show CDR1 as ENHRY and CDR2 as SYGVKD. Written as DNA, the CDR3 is TGTGCCATCAGTGAGAGGGGGGGGACTGAAGCTTTCTTT. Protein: CAISERGGTEAFF.

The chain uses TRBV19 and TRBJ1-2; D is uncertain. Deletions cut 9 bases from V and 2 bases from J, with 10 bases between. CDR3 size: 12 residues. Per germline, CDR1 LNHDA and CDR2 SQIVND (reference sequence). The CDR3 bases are TGTGCCAGCGCGTACGTCAACTATGGCTACACCTTC. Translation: CASAYVNYGYTF.

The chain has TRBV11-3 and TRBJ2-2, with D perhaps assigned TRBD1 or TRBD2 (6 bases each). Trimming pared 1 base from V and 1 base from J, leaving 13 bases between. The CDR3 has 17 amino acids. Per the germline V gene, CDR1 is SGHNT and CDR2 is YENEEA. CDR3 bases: TGTGCCAGCAGCTTAGCCCGGGGGCGGATGAACACCGGGGAGCTGTTTTTT. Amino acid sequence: CASSLARGRMNTGELFF.

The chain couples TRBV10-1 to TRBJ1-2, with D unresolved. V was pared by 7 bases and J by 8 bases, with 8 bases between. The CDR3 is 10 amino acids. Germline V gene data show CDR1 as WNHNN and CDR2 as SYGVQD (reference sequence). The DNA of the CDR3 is TGCGCCAGCACTGGGGTAGGCTACACCTTC. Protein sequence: CASTGVGYTF.

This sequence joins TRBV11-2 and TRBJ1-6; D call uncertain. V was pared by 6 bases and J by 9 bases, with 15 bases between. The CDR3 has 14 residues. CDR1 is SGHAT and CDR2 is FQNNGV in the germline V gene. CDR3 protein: CASRLNVLSSPLHF. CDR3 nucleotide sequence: TGTGCCAGCAGACTTAACGTGTTAAGTTCACCCCTCCACTTT.

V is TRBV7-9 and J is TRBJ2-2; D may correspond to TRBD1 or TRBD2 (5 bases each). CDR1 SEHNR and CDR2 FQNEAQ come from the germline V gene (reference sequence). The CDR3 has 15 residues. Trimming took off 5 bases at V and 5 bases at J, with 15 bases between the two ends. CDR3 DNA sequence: TGTGCCAGCAGCCCCAGATCGGGGCGGACCGGGGAGCTGTTTTTT. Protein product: CASSPRSGRTGELFF.

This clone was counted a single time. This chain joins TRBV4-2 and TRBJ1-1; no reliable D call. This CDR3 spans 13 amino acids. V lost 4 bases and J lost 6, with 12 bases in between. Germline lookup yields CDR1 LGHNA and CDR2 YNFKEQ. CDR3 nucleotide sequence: TGTGCCAGCAGCCCGAACGGTGGGGCTGAAGCTTTCTTT. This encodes CASSPNGGAEAFF.

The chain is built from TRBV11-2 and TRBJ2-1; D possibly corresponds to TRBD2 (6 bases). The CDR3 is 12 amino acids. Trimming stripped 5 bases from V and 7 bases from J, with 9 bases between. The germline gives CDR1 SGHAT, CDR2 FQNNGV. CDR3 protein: CASSRGGNEQFF. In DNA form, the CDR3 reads TGTGCCAGCAGCCGTGGGGGGAATGAGCAGTTCTTC.